The 22 T cell receptor beta chains given below trace back to one sample, sequenced in a study of blood T cell repertoires in COVID-19. Here immunoSEQ multiplex PCR was the method, and the copy in TCRdb shows in-frame clones only, minus some. The table lists over 100,000 clones, 81% of them singletons, with over 7.5% in the top ten. The sample comprised peripheral blood. The origin of the receptors is an older woman with active or convalescent COVID-19.

The rearrangement uses TRBV4-3 and TRBJ1-2, with TRBD1 identical over 9 bases. The CDR3 runs 17 residues. The germline CDR1 and CDR2 sequences are LGHNA and YSLEER. V was clipped by 0 bases and J by 3 bases; unmatched bases: 8. The CDR3 region is CASSQDRRTGDYYGYTF. The DNA of the CDR3 is TGCGCCAGCAGCCAAGATAGGCGGACAGGGGATTACTATGGCTACACCTTC.

CDR3 coding DNA: TGTGCCAGCAGTCCGGACATTGGGTCCGAGCAGTACGTC. It encodes CASSPDIGSEQYV. The rearrangement uses TRBV2 and TRBJ2-7, with a weak D call TRBD1 (5 bases). The length of the CDR3 is 13 residues. V gave up 5 bases and J gave up 6 bases, with 14 bases separating them. The germline gives CDR1 SNHLY, CDR2 FYNNEI.

The V call is TRBV2, the J call TRBJ1-5; D possibly corresponds to TRBD1 (6 bases). The CDR3 sequence is 13 residues long. The germline gives CDR1 SNHLY, CDR2 FYNNEI. V lost 6 bases to trimming and J lost 3 bases, with 9 bases between them. The CDR3 protein is CASRDRYNQPQHF. The DNA for the CDR3 is TGTGCCAGCAGAGACAGGTACAATCAGCCCCAGCATTTT. The full variable domain, rest sourced from reference TRBV2 and TRBJ1-5, is EPEVTQTPSHQVTQMGQEVILRCVPISNHLYFYWYRQILGQKVEFLVSFYNNEISEKSEIFDDQFSVERPDGSNFTLKIRSTKLEDSAMYFCASRDRYNQPQHFGDGTRLSIL.

This chain uses TRBV7-2 with TRBJ2-1; the match to TRBD2 covers 11 bases. This CDR3 has 14 amino acids. V shed 5 bases, J shed 9 bases, and the junction held 6 bases outside the gene matches. Germline assignment: CDR1 SGHTA and CDR2 FQGNSA. The CDR3: CASSRLAGGREQFF. The CDR3 nucleotides are TGTGCCAGCAGCCGTCTAGCGGGGGGACGTGAGCAGTTCTTC.

V usage is TRBV29-1 and J usage is TRBJ2-7; a possible D gene is TRBD2 (6 bases). The CDR3 totals 12 residues. Germline-derived CDR1 and CDR2 are SQVTM and ANQGSEA. V shed 4 bases and J shed 6 bases, with 13 bases lying between them. Here the CDR3 reads CSVVGRGGEQYF. For the CDR3, the DNA is TGCAGCGTTGTGGGAAGGGGAGGCGAGCAGTACTTC.

This clone has more than one count but fewer than ten. The genes are TRBV5-1 and TRBJ1-5; unclear D gene. The germline gives CDR1 SGHRS, CDR2 YFSETQ. The CDR3 has 15 amino acids. Trimming stripped 4 bases from V and 1 base from J, with 12 bases between. In nucleotides, the CDR3 is TGCGCCAGCAGCCCCGACCCCGGGAGCAATCAGCCCCAGCATTTT. It encodes CASSPDPGSNQPQHF.

The chain uses TRBV6-1 and TRBJ1-2; 9 bases are shared with TRBD1. Germline CDR1 is MNHNS and CDR2 is SASEGT. The CDR3 is 15 amino acids. Trimming cost V 2 bases and J 3 bases; bases outside gene matches: 4. The CDR3 DNA sequence: TGTGCCAGCAGTGAAAGGGACAGGGTTCACTATGGCTACACCTTC. Its protein product is CASSERDRVHYGYTF.

The chain employs TRBV2 and TRBJ1-5; weak D call: TRBD1 (6 bases). Germline loops: CDR1 SNHLY, CDR2 FYNNEI. The CDR3 totals 16 residues. Trimming pared 7 bases from V and 0 bases from J, leaving 16 bases between. The CDR3 DNA reads TGTGCCAGCAACGAATATGGGACACTTAGCAATCAGCCCCAGCATTTT. Its protein is CASNEYGTLSNQPQHF.

The genes are TRBV4-2 and TRBJ2-2, with TRBD2 identical over 8 bases. CDR1 and CDR2 from the germline V gene are LGHNA and YNFKEQ. The CDR3 has 17 amino acids. The J segment lost 1 base and the V segment lost 4 bases, leaving 8 bases of the junction unmatched. The CDR3 DNA sequence: TGTGCCAGCAGCCTTTACCTTACTAGCGGGAACACCGGGGAGCTGTTTTTT. Translating gives CASSLYLTSGNTGELFF.

This clone was detected once. The rearrangement uses TRBV19 and TRBJ1-1, with a weak D call TRBD1 (6 bases). Trimming stripped 5 bases from V and 1 base from J, with 8 bases between. CDR3 size: 13 residues. CDR1 is LNHDA and CDR2 is SQIVND in the germline V gene (reference sequence). CDR3 in amino acids: CASSARGNTEAFF. CDR3 sequence (DNA): TGTGCCAGTAGTGCCAGGGGGAACACTGAAGCTTTCTTT.

This rearrangement joins TRBV9 to TRBJ2-2; 10 bases match TRBD2. Per the germline V gene, CDR1 is SGDLS and CDR2 is YYNGEE. The CDR3 covers 16 residues. Germline trimming cut 3 bases from V and 5 bases from J; bases unmatched to any gene: 7. The CDR3 region is CASSAPAGGPTGELFF. The CDR3 bases are TGTGCCAGCAGCGCCCCAGCGGGAGGGCCGACCGGGGAGCTGTTTTTT.

This clone was counted between two and nine times. This chain uses TRBV28 with TRBJ1-2; TRBD1 matches 8 bases. Germline values: CDR1 MDHEN, CDR2 SYDVKM. The CDR3 spans 14 residues. V shed 6 bases and J 6 bases; nucleotides not matched to a gene: 9. CDR3 bases: TGTGCCAGCAGAGTTACGGACAGGGCCCATGGCTACACCTTC. This sequence encodes CASRVTDRAHGYTF.

The chain has TRBV19 and TRBJ2-1; 8 nucleotides line up with TRBD2. The CDR3 has 14 residues. Germline trimming cut 7 bases from V and 1 base from J; bases unmatched to any gene: 3. The V gene's germline CDR1 is LNHDA and CDR2 SQIVND (reference sequence). Here the CDR3 reads CASNRGRSYNEQFF. CDR3 DNA: TGTGCCAGTAATCGCGGGAGGTCCTACAATGAGCAGTTCTTC.

The chain couples TRBV18 to TRBJ1-5; no definite D call. Trimming left V 4 bases short and J 3 bases short, with 7 bases between. There are 13 residues in the CDR3. Germline CDR1 and CDR2: KGHSH and LQKENI. The CDR3 loop reads CASSQEPNQPQHF. CDR3 bases: TGTGCCAGCTCACAGGAGCCCAATCAGCCCCAGCATTTT. Complete variable domain (other parts from reference TRBV18 and TRBJ1-5): NAGVMQNPRHLVRRRGQEARLRCSPMKGHSHVYWYRQLPEEGLKFMVYLQKENIIDESGMPKERFSAEFPKEGPSILRIQQVVRGDSAAYFCASSQEPNQPQHFGDGTRLSIL.

The chain combines TRBV7-2 with TRBJ2-7; TRBD1 is a possible D gene (6 bases). Germline V gene data show CDR1 as SGHTA and CDR2 as FQGNSA. Trimming stripped 5 bases from V and 3 bases from J, with 14 bases between. The CDR3 has 14 residues. CDR3 protein: CASSLRGRGYEQYF. The CDR3 DNA follows: TGTGCCAGCAGCCTTCGGGGCAGGGGCTACGAGCAGTACTTC.

V and J are TRBV28 and TRBJ1-2; 7 bases match TRBD1. The CDR3 is made up of 14 amino acids. J was trimmed by 7 bases and V by 5 bases; bases with no gene match: 10. Germline V gene sequence: CDR1 MDHEN, CDR2 SYDVKM. The CDR3 region has the DNA TGTGCCAGCAGTACAACAGGGGTTTTGGGTGGCTACACCTTC. Amino acids: CASSTTGVLGGYTF.

The chain combines TRBV4-1 with TRBJ2-7, with 7 bases fitting TRBD2. The V segment lost 4 bases and the J segment 2 bases; nucleotides outside the gene matches: 8. The CDR3 runs to 15 residues. Germline-derived CDR1 and CDR2 are MGHRA and YSYEKL. The CDR3 loop reads CASSPRGGSPYEQYF. DNA for the CDR3: TGCGCCAGCAGCCCTCGGGGAGGGTCCCCCTACGAGCAGTACTTC.

This chain connects TRBV7-3 to TRBJ2-1, with TRBD2 identical over 7 bases. CDR3 size: 15 residues. Trimming removed 8 bases from V and 7 bases from J; junction bases left unmatched: 14. Germline V gene lookup returns CDR1 SGHTA and CDR2 FQGTGA. The CDR3 sequence is CASGHGREGRNEQFF. CDR3 bases: TGTGCCAGCGGGCATGGAAGGGAGGGCCGGAATGAGCAGTTCTTC.

This rearrangement joins TRBV28 to TRBJ2-7; D is uncertain. Germline-derived CDR1 and CDR2 are MDHEN and SYDVKM. CDR3 size: 14 residues. V was shortened by 7 bases and J by 2 bases, with 15 bases between the two germline ends. The CDR3 DNA sequence: TGTGCCAGCACCCCCCCCGGTGACACCTACGAGCAGTACTTC. Amino acids: CASTPPGDTYEQYF.

This clone has at least ten counts. This chain links TRBV27 with TRBJ1-4, with 7 bases fitting TRBD1. The V gene end was trimmed by 5 bases and the J gene end by 5 bases; junction bases not matched to a gene: 5. The CDR3 contains 14 residues. Per the germline V gene, CDR1 is MNHEY and CDR2 is SMNVEV (reference sequence). The CDR3 protein is CASSHGDRNEKLFF. The CDR3 DNA reads as TGTGCCAGCAGTCATGGGGACAGAAATGAAAAACTGTTTTTT.

The gene calls are TRBV28 and TRBJ2-7; tentatively, D is TRBD1 (5 bases). The CDR3 totals 13 residues. Germline values: CDR1 MDHEN, CDR2 SYDVKM. Trimming shortened V by 5 bases and J by 5 bases, and 13 bases separated the two germline ends. In DNA, the CDR3 is TGTGCCAGCAGTCCCCGACAGATAGACGAGCAGTACGTC. This sequence encodes CASSPRQIDEQYV.

There are a few counts of this clone. The chain carries TRBV19 and TRBJ2-4; 8 bases align to TRBD1. V gave up 3 bases and J gave up 1 base; unmatched junction bases: 11. The CDR3 length is 18 residues. Germline V gives CDR1 LNHDA, CDR2 SQIVND (reference sequence). In DNA, the CDR3 is TGTGCCAGTAGTATTTCGGTCGAGCAGGGGGCGGCCAAAAACATTCAGTACTTC. Translating gives CASSISVEQGAAKNIQYF. The full variable domain, with the rest looked up from reference TRBV19 and TRBJ2-4, is DGGITQSPKYLFRKEGQNVTLSCEQNLNHDAMYWYRQDPGQGLRLIYYSQIVNDFQKGDIAEGYSVSREKKESFPLTVTSAQKNPTAFYLCASSISVEQGAAKNIQYFGAGTRLSVL.